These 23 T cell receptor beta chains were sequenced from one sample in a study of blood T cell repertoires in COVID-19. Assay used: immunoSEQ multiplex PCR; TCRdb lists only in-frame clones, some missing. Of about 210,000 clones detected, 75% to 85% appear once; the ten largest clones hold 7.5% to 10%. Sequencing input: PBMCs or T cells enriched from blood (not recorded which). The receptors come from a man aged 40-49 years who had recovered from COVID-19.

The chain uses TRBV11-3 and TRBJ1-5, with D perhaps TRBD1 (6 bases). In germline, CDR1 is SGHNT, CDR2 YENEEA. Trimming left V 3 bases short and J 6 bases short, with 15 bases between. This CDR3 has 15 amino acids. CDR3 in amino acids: CASSLRQGSGQPQHF. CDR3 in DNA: TGTGCCAGCAGCTTGAGGCAGGGGAGCGGTCAGCCCCAGCATTTT.

In DNA, the CDR3 is TGCAGCGTTGCCCGAGACTGGAGGGAGAGGAGCAACGAGCAGTACTTC. It specifies CSVARDWRERSNEQYF. The chain is built from TRBV29-1 and TRBJ2-7; maybe TRBD2 (6 bases). The germline CDR1 and CDR2 sequences are SQVTM and ANQGSEA. The CDR3 is made up of 16 amino acids. V was cut by 4 bases and J by 5 bases, with 24 bases left in between.

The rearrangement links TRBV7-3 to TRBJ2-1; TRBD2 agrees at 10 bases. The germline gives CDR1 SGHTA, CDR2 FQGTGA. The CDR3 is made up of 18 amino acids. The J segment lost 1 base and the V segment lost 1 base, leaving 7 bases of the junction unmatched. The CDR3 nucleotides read TGTGCCAGCAGCTTAAGGGAGCGGGGGGGCCGATCCTACAATGAGCAGTTCTTC. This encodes CASSLRERGGRSYNEQFF. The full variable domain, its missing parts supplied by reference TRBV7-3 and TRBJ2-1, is GAGVSQTPSNKVTEKGKYVELRCDPISGHTALYWYRQSLGQGPEFLIYFQGTGAADDSGLPNDRFFAVRPEGSVSTLKIQRTERGDSAVYLCASSLRERGGRSYNEQFFGPGTRLTVL.

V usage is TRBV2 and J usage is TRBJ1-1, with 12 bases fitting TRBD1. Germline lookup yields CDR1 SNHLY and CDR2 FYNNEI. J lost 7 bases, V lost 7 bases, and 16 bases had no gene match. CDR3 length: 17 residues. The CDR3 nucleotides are TGTGCCAGCACTCCCAAGTTGGGACAGGGGGCGGTTGGTGAAGCTTTCTTT. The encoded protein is CASTPKLGQGAVGEAFF.

DNA for the CDR3: TGTGCCAGCAGGGTGACAGGGGGCACTGAAGCTTTCTTT. Translating gives CASRVTGGTEAFF. The gene calls are TRBV12-3 or TRBV12-4 and TRBJ1-1; 9 bases are a match to TRBD1. The CDR3 has 13 residues. V shed 6 bases and J 4 bases; nucleotides not matched to a gene: 3.

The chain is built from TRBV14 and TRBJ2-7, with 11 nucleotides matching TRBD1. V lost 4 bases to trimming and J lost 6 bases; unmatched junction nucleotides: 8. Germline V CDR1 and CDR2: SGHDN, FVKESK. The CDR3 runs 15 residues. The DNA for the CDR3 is TGTGCCAGCAGCCCTATGGGGACAGGGGGTAGCGAGCAGTACTTC. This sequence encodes CASSPMGTGGSEQYF.

The CDR3: CASSSGQGATQPQHF. As DNA, the CDR3 is TGTGCCAGCAGCTCCGGACAGGGGGCAACCCAGCCCCAGCATTTT. The genes are TRBV7-6 and TRBJ1-5; 11 positions match TRBD1. The J segment lost 7 bases and the V segment lost 4 bases, leaving 6 bases of the junction unmatched. The CDR3 contains 15 residues. Germline-derived CDR1 and CDR2 are SGHVS and FNYEAQ.

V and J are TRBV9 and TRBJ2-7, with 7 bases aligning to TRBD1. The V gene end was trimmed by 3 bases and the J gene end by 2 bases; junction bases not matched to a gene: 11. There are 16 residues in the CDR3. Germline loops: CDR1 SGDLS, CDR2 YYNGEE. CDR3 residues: CASSESGTVTAYEQYF. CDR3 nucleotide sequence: TGTGCCAGCAGCGAGTCCGGGACAGTAACTGCCTACGAGCAGTACTTC.

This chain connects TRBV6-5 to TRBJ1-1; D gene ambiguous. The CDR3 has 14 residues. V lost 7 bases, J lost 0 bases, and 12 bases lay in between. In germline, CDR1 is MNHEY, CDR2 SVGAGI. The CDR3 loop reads CASIGRNLNTEAFF. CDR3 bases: TGTGCCAGCATAGGGAGAAACTTGAACACTGAAGCTTTCTTT.

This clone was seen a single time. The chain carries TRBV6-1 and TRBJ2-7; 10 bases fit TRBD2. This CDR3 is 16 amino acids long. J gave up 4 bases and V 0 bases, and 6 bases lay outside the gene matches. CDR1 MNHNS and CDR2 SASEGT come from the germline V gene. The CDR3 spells CASSEAGTSEGYEQYF. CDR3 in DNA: TGTGCCAGCAGTGAAGCGGGGACTAGCGAAGGGTACGAGCAGTACTTC.

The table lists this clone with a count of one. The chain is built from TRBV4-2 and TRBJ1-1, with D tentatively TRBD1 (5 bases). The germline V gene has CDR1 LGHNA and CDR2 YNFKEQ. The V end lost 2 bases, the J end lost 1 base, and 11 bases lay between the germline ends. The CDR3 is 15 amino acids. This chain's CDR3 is CASSQQGGGNTEAFF. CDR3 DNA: TGTGCCAGCAGCCAACAAGGCGGGGGGAACACTGAAGCTTTCTTT.

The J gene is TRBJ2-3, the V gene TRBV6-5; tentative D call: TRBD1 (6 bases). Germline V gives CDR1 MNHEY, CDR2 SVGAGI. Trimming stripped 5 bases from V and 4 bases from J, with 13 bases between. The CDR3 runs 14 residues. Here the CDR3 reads CASSLVEGADTQYF. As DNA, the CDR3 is TGTGCCAGCAGTCTCGTAGAGGGGGCAGATACGCAGTATTTT.

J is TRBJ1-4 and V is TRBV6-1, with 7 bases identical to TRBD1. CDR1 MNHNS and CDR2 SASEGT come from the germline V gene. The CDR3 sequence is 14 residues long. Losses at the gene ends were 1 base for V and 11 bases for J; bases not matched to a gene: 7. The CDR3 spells CASSEDPRGRKLFF. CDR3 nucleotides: TGTGCCAGCAGTGAAGATCCCAGGGGGAGGAAACTGTTTTTT.

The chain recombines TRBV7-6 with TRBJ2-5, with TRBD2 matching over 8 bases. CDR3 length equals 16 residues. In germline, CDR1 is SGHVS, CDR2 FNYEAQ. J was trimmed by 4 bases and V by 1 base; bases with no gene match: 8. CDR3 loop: CASSLDLAGPRETQYF. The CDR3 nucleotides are TGTGCCAGCAGCTTAGACTTAGCGGGACCTCGAGAGACCCAGTACTTC.

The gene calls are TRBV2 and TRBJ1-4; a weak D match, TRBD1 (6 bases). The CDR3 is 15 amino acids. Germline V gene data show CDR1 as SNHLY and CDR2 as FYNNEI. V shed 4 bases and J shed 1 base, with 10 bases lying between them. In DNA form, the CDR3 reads TGTGCCAGCAGTGTACAGGGTGGAACTAATGAAAAACTGTTTTTT. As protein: CASSVQGGTNEKLFF.

CDR3 sequence (DNA): TGTGCCGCTAGACAGACAACTAATGAAAAACTGTTTTTT. Translated, it gives CAARQTTNEKLFF. The J gene is TRBJ1-4, the V gene TRBV19, with D possibly matching TRBD1 (5 bases). This CDR3 is 13 amino acids long. Trimming pared 11 bases from V and 0 bases from J, leaving 10 bases between. CDR1 LNHDA and CDR2 SQIVND come from the germline V gene (reference sequence). Filled out from reference TRBV19 and TRBJ1-4, the complete variable domain reads DGGITQSPKYLFRKEGQNVTLSCEQNLNHDAMYWYRQDPGQGLRLIYYSQIVNDFQKGDIAEGYSVSREKKESFPLTVTSAQKNPTAFYLCAARQTTNEKLFFGSGTQLSVL.

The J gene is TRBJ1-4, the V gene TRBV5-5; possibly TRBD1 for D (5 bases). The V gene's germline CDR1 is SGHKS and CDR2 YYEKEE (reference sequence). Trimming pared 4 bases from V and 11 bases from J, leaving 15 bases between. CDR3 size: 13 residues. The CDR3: CASSAAGRGKLFF. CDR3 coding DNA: TGTGCCAGCAGCGCGGCGGGACGGGGTAAACTGTTTTTT.

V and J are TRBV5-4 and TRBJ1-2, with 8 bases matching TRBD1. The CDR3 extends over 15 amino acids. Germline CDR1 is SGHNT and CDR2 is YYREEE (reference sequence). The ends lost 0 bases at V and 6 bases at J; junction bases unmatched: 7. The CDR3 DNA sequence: TGTGCCAGCAGCTTGGATAGGCAGGGGGCGAATGGCTACACCTTC. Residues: CASSLDRQGANGYTF.

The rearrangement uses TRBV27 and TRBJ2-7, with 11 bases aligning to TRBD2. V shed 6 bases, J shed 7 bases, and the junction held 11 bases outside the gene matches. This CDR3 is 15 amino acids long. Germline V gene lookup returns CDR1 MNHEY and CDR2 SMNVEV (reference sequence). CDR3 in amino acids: CASRITGTSGQEQYF. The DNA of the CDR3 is TGTGCCAGCAGGATAACCGGGACTAGCGGACAAGAGCAGTACTTC.

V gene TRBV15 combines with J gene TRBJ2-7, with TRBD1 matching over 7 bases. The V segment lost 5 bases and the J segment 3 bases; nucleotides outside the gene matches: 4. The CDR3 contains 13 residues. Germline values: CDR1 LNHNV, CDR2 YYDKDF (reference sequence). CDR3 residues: CATSQDRFYEQYF. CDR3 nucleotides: TGTGCCACCAGCCAGGACAGGTTCTACGAGCAGTACTTC.

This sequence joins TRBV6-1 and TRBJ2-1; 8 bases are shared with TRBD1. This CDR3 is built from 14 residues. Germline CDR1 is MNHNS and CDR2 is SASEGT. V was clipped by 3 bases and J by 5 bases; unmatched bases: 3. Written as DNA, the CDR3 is TGTGCCAGCAGTGACAGGGGGCAAGACAATGAGCAGTTCTTC. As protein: CASSDRGQDNEQFF.

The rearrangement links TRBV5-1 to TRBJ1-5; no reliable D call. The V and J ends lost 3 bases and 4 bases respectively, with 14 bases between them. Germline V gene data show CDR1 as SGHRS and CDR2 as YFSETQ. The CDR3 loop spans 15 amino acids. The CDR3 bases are TGCGCCAGCAGCTGGACGGGAGTGGGGAATCAGCCCCAGCATTTT. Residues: CASSWTGVGNQPQHF.

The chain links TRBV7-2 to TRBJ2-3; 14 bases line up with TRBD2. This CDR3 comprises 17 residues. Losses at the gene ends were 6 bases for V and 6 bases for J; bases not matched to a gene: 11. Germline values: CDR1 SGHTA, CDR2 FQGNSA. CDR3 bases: TGTGCCAGCAGTGAGGGACTAGCGGGAGTTGGGACGGATACGCAGTATTTT. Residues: CASSEGLAGVGTDTQYF.